This T cell receptor (beta chain) was captured by sequencing in a study of control samples from healthy donors and cancer patients. The assay was immunoSEQ multiplex PCR, and TCRdb's table has in-frame clones only and misses some. The data hold roughly 12,000 clones, with less than 95% observed a single time. The V gene lost 3 bases and the J gene lost 1 base, with 6 bases spanning the gap. The CDR3 runs 13 residues. Germline values: CDR1 KGHSH, CDR2 LQKENI. This TCR was recovered from a man between 70 and 80 years old with head and neck cancer. This chain joins TRBV18 and TRBJ1-1; D is unresolved. What was sequenced was PBMCs. CDR3 amino acids: CASSPAANTEAFF. The CDR3 region has the DNA TGTGCCAGCTCACCGGCAGCGAACACTGAAGCTTTCTTT.